Shown below are 15 T cell receptor beta chains from a single sample sequenced in a study of T cell clonality in common variable immunodeficiency. Sequencing used immunoSEQ multiplex PCR; TCRdb keeps in-frame clones, though not all of them. Listed for the sample are approximately 56,000 clones, none seen a single time. The sequencing sample was made of peripheral blood mononuclear cells. The receptors stem from a person between 18 and 70 years old in good health.

There are many counts of this clone. The read halts 3 residues ahead of the CDR3 end, with the missing end drawn from the germline J gene. The chain couples TRBV30 to TRBJ2-3; the D gene is possibly TRBD1 (6 bases). The germline V gene encodes CDR1 GTSNPN and CDR2 SVGIG (reference sequence). Trimming removed 1 base at V and 2 bases at J, with 19 bases between. CDR3 size: 17 residues. The CDR3 spells CAWSDAKDRYLTDTQYF. CDR3 bases read: TGTGCCTGGAGTGACGCGAAGGACAGATACCTCACAGATACG.

The table lists this clone with many counts. The read stops 3 residues short of the end of the CDR3; the missing end is completed from the germline J gene. The V gene is TRBV28, the J gene TRBJ1-1, with 8 positions matching TRBD1. V gave up 8 bases and J gave up 4 bases; unmatched junction bases: 9. The CDR3 length is 14 residues. Germline lookup yields CDR1 MDHEN and CDR2 SYDVKM. The CDR3 loop reads CASPPGQGSTEAFF. CDR3 bases read: TGTGCCAGCCCGCCTGGACAGGGAAGCACTGAA.

On this clone itself: The read gets to within 3 residues of the CDR3 end, and the germline J gene fills in the rest. The chain is built from TRBV20-1 and TRBJ2-1; 8 nucleotides match TRBD2. Trimming cost V 5 bases and J 8 bases; bases outside gene matches: 11. The CDR3 contains 14 residues. Germline lookup yields CDR1 DFQATT and CDR2 SNEGSKA (reference sequence). Partial CDR3 DNA: TGCAGTGCTCCGATTAGCGGGGTAAAAGATGAG. It codes for CSAPISGVKDE. The entire CDR3 protein reads CSAPISGVKDEQFF.

This clone was picked up many times. The read ends 3 residues shy of where the CDR3 ends; the end is completed using the germline J gene. This chain uses TRBV2 with TRBJ2-1; D is possibly TRBD1 (6 bases). This CDR3 is built from 13 residues. From germline, CDR1 is SNHLY and CDR2 FYNNEI. With 7 bases removed from V and 7 bases from J, the gap between germline ends came to 14 bases. The part of the CDR3 DNA that was read is TGTGCCAGCACAGCAGGGGTCCCGAATGAG. It specifies CASTAGVPNE. In full, the CDR3 reads CASTAGVPNEQFF.

This clone appeared many times. CDR3 loop: CASAGQNQPQHF. CDR3 DNA, as far as it was read: TGCGCCAGCGCGGGGCAAAATCAGCCC. V usage is TRBV10-1 and J usage is TRBJ1-5; a weak D match, TRBD1 (5 bases). The read comes to an end 3 residues before the CDR3 does, leaving the germline J gene to fill in the end. This CDR3 contains 12 residues. Trimming left V 8 bases short and J 4 bases short, with 9 bases between. Germline values: CDR1 WNHNN, CDR2 SYGVQD (reference sequence).

This clone was seen at least ten times. The read halts 3 residues ahead of the CDR3 end, with the missing end drawn from the germline J gene. The chain couples TRBV11-2 to TRBJ1-2; the D is unclear. V lost 1 base and J lost 4, with 10 bases in between. The CDR3 is made up of 14 amino acids. Looked up from germline, CDR1 is SGHAT and CDR2 is FQNNGV. The CDR3 protein is CASSLGADLYGYTF. The CDR3 DNA, read in part, is TGTGCCAGCAGCTTAGGGGCAGACCTCTATGGC. Full variable domain (missing parts from reference TRBV11-2 and TRBJ1-2): EAGVAQSPRYKIIEKRQSVAFWCNPISGHATLYWYQQILGQGPKLLIQFQNNGVVDDSQLPKDRFSAERLKGVDSTLKIQPAKLEDSAVYLCASSLGADLYGYTFGSGTRLTVV.

In this sample, this clone turned up many times. The read stops 3 residues short of the end of the CDR3; the missing end is completed from the germline J gene. The chain combines TRBV19 with TRBJ2-4; 12 bases match TRBD2. CDR3 size: 19 residues. V was pared by 4 bases and J by 1 base, with 11 bases of the junction left unmatched. Looked up from germline, CDR1 is LNHDA and CDR2 is SQIVND (reference sequence). The part of the CDR3 DNA that was read is TGTGCCAGTAGTACCAGGCTAGCGGGGGGGCCGCGGGCCAAAAACATT. This codes for CASSTRLAGGPRAKNI. The whole CDR3 protein reads CASSTRLAGGPRAKNIQYF.

Concerning this clone: The CDR3 goes on 3 residues after the read ends, and that part is filled in from the germline J gene. The chain employs TRBV11-2 and TRBJ2-5; tentative D call: TRBD1 (5 bases). CDR3 length equals 14 residues. Germline V lookup: CDR1 SGHAT, CDR2 FQNNGV. V lost 1 base and J lost 3, with 9 bases in between. The CDR3 bases that were read are TGTGCCAGCAGCTTAGCTTCCAGGGAAGAGACC. Its protein product is CASSLASREET. The CDR3 reads in full as CASSLASREETQYF.

This clone was recorded many times. The sequence runs out 3 residues before the end of the CDR3; the remainder is reconstructed from the germline J gene. This chain uses TRBV29-1 with TRBJ2-3; the D gene is possibly TRBD1 (6 bases). This CDR3 contains 13 residues. Trimming took 6 bases from V and 6 from J, leaving 16 bases between them. In germline, CDR1 is SQVTM, CDR2 ANQGSEA. Incomplete CDR3 DNA: TGCAGCGTGTTCGACAGGAGAGAGGATACG. Amino acid sequence: CSVFDRREDT. Given in full, the CDR3 is CSVFDRREDTQYF.

The table lists this clone with many counts. Sequencing ends 3 residues short of the CDR3 end; the germline J gene provides the rest. The V call is TRBV7-8, the J call TRBJ1-4; D ambiguous. Trimming removed 1 base from V and 8 bases from J, with 11 bases in between. The CDR3 sequence is 14 residues long. Germline CDR1 is SGHVS and CDR2 is FQNEAQ. The CDR3 loop is CASSLGGLGEKLFF. CDR3 bases read: TGTGCCAGCAGCTTAGGAGGTTTAGGGGAAAAA. The full variable domain, rest sourced from reference TRBV7-8 and TRBJ1-4, is GAGVSQSPRYKVAKRGQDVALRCDPISGHVSLFWYQQALGQGPEFLTYFQNEAQLDKSGLPSDRFFAERPEGSVSTLKIQRTQQEDSAVYLCASSLGGLGEKLFFGSGTQLSVL.

This clone has a count of ten or more. The read ends 3 residues early relative to the CDR3; the germline J gene fills the gap. The gene calls are TRBV11-2 and TRBJ2-1; D not certain. The V gene lost 0 bases and the J gene lost 7 bases, with 10 bases spanning the gap. The CDR3 is 14 amino acids. Germline lookup yields CDR1 SGHAT and CDR2 FQNNGV. CDR3: CASSLDLVRNEQFF. CDR3 bases read: TGTGCCAGCAGCTTAGATCTTGTCAGGAATGAG.

Ten or more counts support this clone. The sequence runs out 3 residues before the end of the CDR3; the remainder is reconstructed from the germline J gene. The rearrangement links TRBV2 to TRBJ2-5; 8 nucleotides match TRBD2. Trimming cost V 7 bases and J 5 bases; bases outside gene matches: 12. CDR3 size: 15 residues. CDR1 and CDR2 from the germline V gene are SNHLY and FYNNEI. The DNA read from the CDR3 is TGTGCCAGCATATTACAGCGGGGGCTGGGTGAGACC. The encoded protein is CASILQRGLGET. The entire CDR3 is CASILQRGLGETQYF.

The table lists this clone with many counts. The CDR3 end lies 3 residues beyond the end of the read and is filled in from the germline J gene. The chain joins TRBV7-8 to TRBJ1-4; perhaps TRBD1 as D (6 bases). Per the germline V gene, CDR1 is SGHVS and CDR2 is FQNEAQ. The CDR3 is 14 amino acids. The V gene lost 5 bases and the J gene lost 7 bases, with 14 bases spanning the gap. The sequenced part of the CDR3 DNA is TGTGCCAGCAGCCCATACAGGGAGGGTGAAAAA. It yields the protein CASSPYREGEK. The entire CDR3 reads CASSPYREGEKLFF.

This clone was observed many times. The CDR3 end lies 3 residues beyond the end of the read and is filled in from the germline J gene. The chain is built from TRBV20-1 and TRBJ2-7, with D perhaps matching TRBD2 (5 bases). V was cut by 6 bases and J by 0 bases, with 15 bases left in between. Germline assignment: CDR1 DFQATT and CDR2 SNEGSKA (reference sequence). The CDR3 is made up of 14 amino acids. CDR3 DNA, as far as it was read: TGCAGTGCCGCGAGCGGCGAATCCTCCTACGAG. Its protein is CSAASGESSYE. The whole CDR3 sequence reads CSAASGESSYEQYF.

This clone was observed at least ten times. The sequenced CDR3 bases are TGTGCCAGCAGCCAAACGGCGGAGGGGGTCGATGAG. Translated, it gives CASSQTAEGVDE. The CDR3 in its entirety is CASSQTAEGVDEQFF. This rearrangement joins TRBV6-4 to TRBJ2-1; perhaps D is TRBD1 or TRBD2 (6 bases each). Sequencing ends 3 residues short of the CDR3 end; the germline J gene provides the rest. V was pared by 6 bases and J by 8 bases, with 20 bases between. The germline V gene has CDR1 MRHNA and CDR2 SNTAGT. The CDR3 is made up of 15 amino acids.